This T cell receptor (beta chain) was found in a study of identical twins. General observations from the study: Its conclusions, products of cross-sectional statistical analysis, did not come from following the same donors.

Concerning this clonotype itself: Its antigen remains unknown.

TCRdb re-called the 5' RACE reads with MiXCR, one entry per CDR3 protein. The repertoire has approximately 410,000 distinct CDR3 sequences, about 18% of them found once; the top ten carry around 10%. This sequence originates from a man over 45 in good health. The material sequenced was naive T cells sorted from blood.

The DNA of the CDR3 is TGCAGTGCTAGAGGTACTAGCAGAGAGACCCAGTACTTC. As protein: CSARGTSRETQYF. The V and J genes are TRBV20-1 and TRBJ2-5; TRBD2 might be the D (6 bases). Germline V gives CDR1 DFQATT, CDR2 SNEGSKA (reference sequence). The CDR3 has 13 amino acids. V was clipped by 1 base and J by 4 bases, with 10 bases between them.